This is a list of T cell receptor beta chains from one sample in a study of blood T cell repertoires in COVID-19. Sequencing used immunoSEQ multiplex PCR; TCRdb keeps in-frame clones, though not all of them. The sample carries some 110,000 clones, over 75% recorded once. The sample consisted of peripheral blood. The receptor source for this set is a man aged 50 to 59 with acute or convalescent COVID-19. Both conserved end residues are part of each CDR3. The order of the fields is J gene, clone size, D gene, V gene, CDR3 DNA, CDR3 protein. D genes are given only for firm matches. Clone sizes are given selectively: once, few, many, or a class where the clone is expanded.

J gene: TRBJ2-2
clone size: .
D gene: TRBD2
V gene: TRBV5-8
CDR3 DNA: TGTGCCAGCAGCCCAACCTCAAGAAGCGGGAGTTTGACCGGGGAGCTGTTTTTT
CDR3 protein: CASSPTSRSGSLTGELFF

J gene: TRBJ1-6
clone size: .
D gene: TRBD1
V gene: TRBV11-2
CDR3 DNA: TGTGCCAGCAGCACGACAGGGCGGGGATCACCCCTCCACTTT
CDR3 protein: CASSTTGRGSPLHF

J gene: TRBJ2-7
clone size: .
D gene: TRBD1
V gene: TRBV5-4
CDR3 DNA: TGTGCCAGCAGCTTGACCCAGCCAGGGGGTCTCTACGAGCAGTACTTC
CDR3 protein: CASSLTQPGGLYEQYF

J gene: TRBJ2-2
clone size: .
D gene: .
V gene: TRBV9
CDR3 DNA: TGTGCCAGCAGCGCTCCCCCCAGCACCGGGGAGCTGTTTTTT
CDR3 protein: CASSAPPSTGELFF

J gene: TRBJ2-5
clone size: .
D gene: .
V gene: TRBV27
CDR3 DNA: TGTGCCAGCAGATCGGATCTTTGGCGGGGCCAAGAGACCCAGTACTTC
CDR3 protein: CASRSDLWRGQETQYF

J gene: TRBJ2-5
clone size: .
D gene: .
V gene: TRBV3-1/TRBV3-2
CDR3 DNA: TGTGCCAGCAGCCAAGTGGGGGGGCCGAGAGAGACCCAGTACTTC
CDR3 protein: CASSQVGGPRETQYF

J gene: TRBJ2-2
clone size: .
D gene: TRBD2
V gene: TRBV5-1
CDR3 DNA: TGCGCCAGCAGCTTCACGGAACTAGCGGCGAACACCGGGGAGCTGTTTTTT
CDR3 protein: CASSFTELAANTGELFF

J gene: TRBJ2-5
clone size: .
D gene: .
V gene: TRBV28
CDR3 DNA: TGTGCCAGCGGACTCGGGGTCCAAGAGACCCAGTACTTC
CDR3 protein: CASGLGVQETQYF

J gene: TRBJ1-6
clone size: .
D gene: TRBD1
V gene: TRBV23-1
CDR3 DNA: TGCGCCAGCAGTCAGCTCCGACAGGGAATGCATTCACCCCTCCACTTT
CDR3 protein: CASSQLRQGMHSPLHF

J gene: TRBJ2-5
clone size: once
D gene: .
V gene: TRBV27
CDR3 DNA: TGTGCCAGCAGCGGTGTGGCGGCGAGAGAGACCCAGTACTTC
CDR3 protein: CASSGVAARETQYF

J gene: TRBJ1-5
clone size: .
D gene: .
V gene: TRBV4-2
CDR3 DNA: TGTGCCAGCAGCCACCTGCTGGGAGGATCGGGGCAGCCCCAGCATTTT
CDR3 protein: CASSHLLGGSGQPQHF

J gene: TRBJ2-3
clone size: .
D gene: .
V gene: TRBV5-4
CDR3 DNA: TGTGCCAGCACCTTGAAGGGGGGGGTAGGTGCAGATACGCAGTATTTT
CDR3 protein: CASTLKGGVGADTQYF

J gene: TRBJ2-7
clone size: .
D gene: TRBD1
V gene: TRBV10-1
CDR3 DNA: TGCGCCAGCAGTGAGACGGGACAGGGTTACGAGCAGTACTTC
CDR3 protein: CASSETGQGYEQYF

J gene: TRBJ1-2
clone size: .
D gene: .
V gene: TRBV6-1
CDR3 DNA: TGTGCCAGCAGTGAAGGACAGGCATCTAACTATGGCTACACCTTC
CDR3 protein: CASSEGQASNYGYTF

J gene: TRBJ1-2
clone size: once
D gene: TRBD1
V gene: TRBV27
CDR3 DNA: TGTGCCAGCAGTTTTACAGGGGCCCACGGCTACACCTTC
CDR3 protein: CASSFTGAHGYTF

J gene: TRBJ2-3
clone size: .
D gene: TRBD2
V gene: TRBV7-7
CDR3 DNA: TGTGCTAGCAGCTCCGGGCGGGCTAGCGGGGGGTCACCACATACGCAGTATTTT
CDR3 protein: CASSSGRASGGSPHTQYF

J gene: TRBJ2-2
clone size: few
D gene: TRBD2
V gene: TRBV6-5
CDR3 DNA: TGTGCCAGCAGTCTAGCGGAACCGAACACCGGGGAGCTGTTTTTT
CDR3 protein: CASSLAEPNTGELFF

J gene: TRBJ1-2
clone size: .
D gene: TRBD1
V gene: TRBV4-2
CDR3 DNA: TGTGCCAGAACAGGGGGCTATGGCTACACCTTC
CDR3 protein: CARTGGYGYTF

J gene: TRBJ2-7
clone size: few
D gene: .
V gene: TRBV10-3
CDR3 DNA: TGTGCCATCAGTGAAGACACCTACGAGCAGTACTTC
CDR3 protein: CAISEDTYEQYF

J gene: TRBJ1-2
clone size: once
D gene: TRBD1
V gene: TRBV15
CDR3 DNA: TGTGCCACCAGCAGAGATATAAACAGGGGAAATGGCTACACCTTC
CDR3 protein: CATSRDINRGNGYTF

J gene: TRBJ2-2
clone size: .
D gene: .
V gene: TRBV2
CDR3 DNA: TGTGCCAGCAGTGAATCGGGGGAGAACACCGGGGAGCTGTTTTTT
CDR3 protein: CASSESGENTGELFF

J gene: TRBJ1-2
clone size: .
D gene: .
V gene: TRBV9
CDR3 DNA: TGTGCCAGCAGCCCCCCAGACTATGGCTACACCTTC
CDR3 protein: CASSPPDYGYTF

J gene: TRBJ2-5
clone size: .
D gene: .
V gene: TRBV28
CDR3 DNA: TGTGCCAGCAGTTTCCCTCCATCGGAAGAGACCCAGTACTTC
CDR3 protein: CASSFPPSEETQYF

J gene: TRBJ1-1
clone size: .
D gene: TRBD1
V gene: TRBV12-3/TRBV12-4
CDR3 DNA: TGTGCCAGCACCACCCAGGGGGGCACTGAAGCTTTCTTT
CDR3 protein: CASTTQGGTEAFF

J gene: TRBJ2-7
clone size: once
D gene: .
V gene: TRBV18
CDR3 DNA: TGTGCCAGCTCACCAACCCGGGGTTACGAGCAGTACTTC
CDR3 protein: CASSPTRGYEQYF

J gene: TRBJ1-4
clone size: once
D gene: .
V gene: TRBV5-6
CDR3 DNA: TGTGCCAGCAGCCTTGGCCAGGGTATCCAAACTAATGAAAAACTGTTTTTT
CDR3 protein: CASSLGQGIQTNEKLFF

J gene: TRBJ1-6
clone size: few
D gene: .
V gene: TRBV25-1
CDR3 DNA: TGTGCCAGTACCCTCTCGGTCGGTTCACCCCTCCACTTT
CDR3 protein: CASTLSVGSPLHF

J gene: TRBJ1-2
clone size: .
D gene: .
V gene: TRBV10-3
CDR3 DNA: TGTGCCATCAGTGATATGGCAACTTCGAGGTTCGGCTACACCTTC
CDR3 protein: CAISDMATSRFGYTF

J gene: TRBJ1-1
clone size: .
D gene: .
V gene: TRBV12-3/TRBV12-4
CDR3 DNA: TGTGCCAGCAGTTTGGGGACAGAAGCTTTCTTT
CDR3 protein: CASSLGTEAFF

J gene: TRBJ2-3
clone size: .
D gene: TRBD2
V gene: TRBV14
CDR3 DNA: TGTGCCAGCAGCCAAGATTCTAGCGGGATCGCAGATACGCAGTATTTT
CDR3 protein: CASSQDSSGIADTQYF

J gene: TRBJ1-1
clone size: .
D gene: .
V gene: TRBV6-5
CDR3 DNA: TGTGCCAGCTGGGGCGGGGGAGGCACTGAAGCTTTCTTT
CDR3 protein: CASWGGGGTEAFF

J gene: TRBJ1-4
clone size: .
D gene: TRBD1
V gene: TRBV27
CDR3 DNA: TGTGCCAGCAGTTTCGGGACAGGGCCCCCAACTAATGAAAAACTGTTTTTT
CDR3 protein: CASSFGTGPPTNEKLFF

J gene: TRBJ1-2
clone size: .
D gene: .
V gene: TRBV10-2
CDR3 DNA: TGCGCCAGCAGTGGACGGGAAAACTATGGCTACACCTTC
CDR3 protein: CASSGRENYGYTF

J gene: TRBJ1-4
clone size: .
D gene: .
V gene: TRBV6-1
CDR3 DNA: TGTGCCAGCAGTGCCCTAAGTGGAGGGTCGACGGAAAAACTGTTTTTT
CDR3 protein: CASSALSGGSTEKLFF

J gene: TRBJ2-7
clone size: medium-sized
D gene: TRBD2
V gene: TRBV6-5
CDR3 DNA: TGTGCCAGCAGGTCCTTCCCTAGCGGTATCTACGAGCAGTACTTC
CDR3 protein: CASRSFPSGIYEQYF

J gene: TRBJ1-5
clone size: .
D gene: .
V gene: TRBV5-6
CDR3 DNA: TGTGCCAGCAGCTTGAAGGGAAGGGAGGTTAATCAGCCCCAGCATTTT
CDR3 protein: CASSLKGREVNQPQHF

J gene: TRBJ1-3
clone size: .
D gene: .
V gene: TRBV6-5
CDR3 DNA: TGTGCCAGCAGCCCCCGGGGAAACACCATATATTTT
CDR3 protein: CASSPRGNTIYF

J gene: TRBJ1-2
clone size: .
D gene: TRBD1
V gene: TRBV5-6
CDR3 DNA: TGTGCCAGCAGCTTTCCGGACAGGAACTATGGCTACACCTTC
CDR3 protein: CASSFPDRNYGYTF

J gene: TRBJ2-6
clone size: .
D gene: .
V gene: TRBV21-1
CDR3 DNA: .
CDR3 protein: CASLWGPGANVLTF

J gene: TRBJ1-1
clone size: few
D gene: .
V gene: TRBV12-3/TRBV12-4
CDR3 DNA: TGTGCCAGCAACTGGGGAGGTCACACTGAAGCTTTCTTT
CDR3 protein: CASNWGGHTEAFF

J gene: TRBJ1-4
clone size: .
D gene: .
V gene: TRBV5-1
CDR3 DNA: TGCGCCAGCAGCTCAGGGCAGGACGAAAAACTGTTTTTT
CDR3 protein: CASSSGQDEKLFF

J gene: TRBJ1-2
clone size: once
D gene: TRBD1
V gene: TRBV12-5
CDR3 DNA: TGTGCTACCTGGGCCCTTACAGGGGGCGAGGGGTATAACTATGGCTACACCTTC
CDR3 protein: CATWALTGGEGYNYGYTF

J gene: TRBJ1-4
clone size: .
D gene: .
V gene: TRBV30
CDR3 DNA: TGTGCCTGGAGTGTACTTAGGCGAGGTGGAGAAAAACTGTTTTTT
CDR3 protein: CAWSVLRRGGEKLFF

J gene: TRBJ2-3
clone size: .
D gene: .
V gene: TRBV6-6
CDR3 DNA: TGTGCCAGCAGTCCCTCTAGGAGGCCGTTCATCGGGGATACGCAGTATTTT
CDR3 protein: CASSPSRRPFIGDTQYF

J gene: TRBJ2-1
clone size: .
D gene: TRBD2
V gene: TRBV24-1
CDR3 DNA: TGTGCCACCAGTGACCCGACTAGCGGGAGTCTCAATGAGCAGTTCTTC
CDR3 protein: CATSDPTSGSLNEQFF